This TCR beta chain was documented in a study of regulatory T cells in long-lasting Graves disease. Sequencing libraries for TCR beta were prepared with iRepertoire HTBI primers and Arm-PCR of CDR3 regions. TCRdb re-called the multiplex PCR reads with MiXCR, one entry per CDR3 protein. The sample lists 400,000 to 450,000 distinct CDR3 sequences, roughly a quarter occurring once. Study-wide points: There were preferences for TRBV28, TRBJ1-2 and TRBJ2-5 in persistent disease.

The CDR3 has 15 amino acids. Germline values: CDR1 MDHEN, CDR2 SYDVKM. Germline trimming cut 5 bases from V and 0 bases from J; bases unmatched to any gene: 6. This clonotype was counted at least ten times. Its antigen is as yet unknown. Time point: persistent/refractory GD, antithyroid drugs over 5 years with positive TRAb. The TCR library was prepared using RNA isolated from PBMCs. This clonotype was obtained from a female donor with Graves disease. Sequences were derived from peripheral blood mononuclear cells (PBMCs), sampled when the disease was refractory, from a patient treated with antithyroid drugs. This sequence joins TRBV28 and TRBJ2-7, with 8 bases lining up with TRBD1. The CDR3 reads CASSQDRVNSYEQYF. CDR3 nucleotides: TGTGCCAGCAGTCAGGACAGGGTCAACTCCTACGAGCAGTACTTC.